The 14 T cell receptor beta chains listed next were all sequenced from one sample in a study of CD8 T cells in Susac syndrome. With random hexamers, about 0.5 to 1 ug RNA was reverse transcribed. TCRdb re-called the immunoSEQ multiplex PCR reads through MiXCR, storing one row per CDR3 protein. The repertoire holds around 300,000 distinct CDR3 sequences, 90% to 95% seen once, with over 0.065% in the top ten. Sequenced sample: CD4+ T cells from PBMCs. The origin of the receptors is a human donor with multiple sclerosis.

The chain has TRBV29-1 and TRBJ1-2; no firm D call. V shed 7 bases and J shed 8 bases, with 20 bases lying between them. The CDR3 has 13 amino acids. Germline V lookup: CDR1 SQVTM, CDR2 ANQGSEA. The CDR3 reads CSASIGSATGYTF. In DNA form, the CDR3 reads TGCAGCGCTTCGATCGGAAGCGCTACAGGCTACACCTTC. The variable domain in full, with the rest retrieved from reference TRBV29-1 and TRBJ1-2, is SAVISQKPSRDICQRGTSLTIQCQVDSQVTMMFWYRQQPGQSLTLIATANQGSEATYESGFVIDKFPISRPNLTFSTLTVSNMSPEDSSIYLCSASIGSATGYTFGSGTRLTVV.

The chain recombines TRBV29-1 with TRBJ1-1; D is unresolved. Germline V gene data show CDR1 as SQVTM and CDR2 as ANQGSEA. The CDR3 is 13 residues long. V gave up 3 bases and J gave up 1 base, with 9 bases separating them. CDR3 loop: CSVEAAANTEAFF. The CDR3 DNA is TGCAGCGTTGAGGCAGCTGCGAACACTGAAGCTTTCTTT.

The chain combines TRBV18 with TRBJ1-2; 10 bases match TRBD1. With 0 bases clipped from V and 8 bases from J, the junction kept 9 bases outside the gene matches. Germline V gene data show CDR1 as KGHSH and CDR2 as LQKENI. This CDR3 has 16 residues. The CDR3: CASSPPGQGNRGGYTF. The CDR3 region has the DNA TGTGCCAGCTCACCACCGGGACAGGGGAACCGGGGCGGCTACACCTTC.

V usage is TRBV6-2 or TRBV6-3 and J usage is TRBJ2-1, with TRBD2 matching over 8 bases. V dropped 9 bases and J dropped 6; count of bases not matched to a gene: 7. The CDR3 covers 13 residues. CDR1 and CDR2 from the germline V gene are MNHEY and SVGEGT. CDR3 amino acids: CASKAGTSNEQFF. Here the CDR3 DNA reads TGTGCCAGTAAGGCCGGGACTAGCAATGAGCAGTTCTTC.

The chain joins TRBV7-9 to TRBJ2-2, with D uncertain. This CDR3 spans 15 amino acids. Germline V gives CDR1 SEHNR, CDR2 FQNEAQ (reference sequence). V was clipped by 5 bases and J by 5 bases, with 15 bases between them. CDR3 coding DNA: TGTGCCAGCAGCCGACTCCCATTAGGGACCGGGGAGCTGTTTTTT. It yields the protein CASSRLPLGTGELFF.

The rearrangement links TRBV6-2 or TRBV6-3 to TRBJ1-1, with 7 bases lining up with TRBD1. Per the germline V gene, CDR1 is MNHEY and CDR2 is SVGEGT. The CDR3 has 16 residues. J was trimmed by 5 bases and V by 5 bases; bases with no gene match: 14. Here the CDR3 reads CASSPQGKVVNTEAFF. The CDR3 DNA reads as TGTGCCAGCAGTCCACAGGGGAAAGTGGTAAATACTGAAGCTTTCTTT.

The rearrangement joins TRBV12-3 or TRBV12-4 to TRBJ1-6; D not certain. The CDR3 spans 13 residues. Trimming shortened V by 2 bases and J by 7 bases, and 6 bases separated the two germline ends. As DNA, the CDR3 is TGTGCCAGCAGTTTAAGGTCGAATTCACCCCTCCACTTT. Its translation: CASSLRSNSPLHF.

CDR3 coding DNA: TGCGCCAGCAGCCCAACACGACAGGGGTCGGCACACGAGCAGTACTTC. This encodes CASSPTRQGSAHEQYF. The V and J genes are TRBV5-1 and TRBJ2-7; TRBD1 aligns across 8 bases. This CDR3 comprises 16 residues. Germline V gives CDR1 SGHRS, CDR2 YFSETQ. V gave up 4 bases and J gave up 5 bases; unmatched junction bases: 14.

This chain connects TRBV18 to TRBJ2-1; D may be TRBD2 (6 bases). The CDR3 has 15 residues. The V and J ends lost 1 base and 4 bases respectively, with 11 bases between them. CDR1 is KGHSH, CDR2 LQKENI, per germline. The CDR3 loop reads CASSPLSSVYNEQFF. The CDR3 DNA is TGTGCCAGCTCACCACTGTCTAGCGTATACAATGAGCAGTTCTTC. Full variable domain (remainder filled in from reference TRBV18 and TRBJ2-1): NAGVMQNPRHLVRRRGQEARLRCSPMKGHSHVYWYRQLPEEGLKFMVYLQKENIIDESGMPKERFSAEFPKEGPSILRIQQVVRGDSAAYFCASSPLSSVYNEQFFGPGTRLTVL.

This clonotype was found once. The chain carries TRBV7-9 and TRBJ1-2, with D unresolved. Germline CDR1 reads SEHNR; CDR2 reads FQNEAQ (reference sequence). V gave up 5 bases and J gave up 3 bases, with 19 bases separating them. CDR3 length equals 16 residues. The CDR3 DNA follows: TGTGCCAGCAGCCATCCACCCCCAGCGTGGGACTATGGCTACACCTTC. Translation gives CASSHPPPAWDYGYTF.

This clonotype was picked up one time. This chain connects TRBV20-1 to TRBJ2-2, with 13 bases matching TRBD2. Losses at the gene ends were 6 bases for V and 3 bases for J; bases not matched to a gene: 4. Looked up from germline, CDR1 is DFQATT and CDR2 is SNEGSKA (reference sequence). The CDR3 contains 15 residues. The CDR3 loop is CSALGLAGDTGELFF. The CDR3 DNA reads as TGCAGTGCCCTCGGACTAGCGGGGGACACCGGGGAGCTGTTTTTT.

The rearrangement links TRBV29-1 to TRBJ2-7; 10 bases line up with TRBD1. V lost 7 bases, J lost 2 bases, and 11 bases stayed unmatched. The germline gives CDR1 SQVTM, CDR2 ANQGSEA. The CDR3 sequence is 15 residues long. In DNA form, the CDR3 reads TGCAGCGCCTCGACAGGGGGCACACCCGCCTACGAGCAGTACTTC. It is translated as CSASTGGTPAYEQYF.

This rearrangement joins TRBV6-5 to TRBJ2-3; TRBD2 might be the D (6 bases). The CDR3 sequence is 16 residues long. Trimming stripped 0 bases from V and 1 base from J, with 11 bases between. Germline CDR1 is MNHEY and CDR2 is SVGAGI. This CDR3 is CASSYSRGTRTDTQYF. Written as DNA, the CDR3 is TGTGCCAGCAGTTACTCCCGGGGGACCCGCACAGATACGCAGTATTTT.

This clonotype was seen once. V and J are TRBV6-6 and TRBJ1-4, with D hard to call. V dropped 6 bases and J dropped 3 bases, with 5 bases sitting between them. Germline V gene sequence: CDR1 MNHNY, CDR2 SVGAGI (reference sequence). This CDR3 contains 12 residues. CDR3 region: CASRPANEKLFF. The DNA of the CDR3 is TGTGCCAGCAGGCCAGCTAATGAAAAACTGTTTTTT.